This TCR beta chain was found in a study of T cells in Graves' hyperthyroidism and ophthalmopathy. Findings of the study overall: Blood held most thyroid clonotypes expanded above 0.001 frequency.

The investigators amplified TCR beta CDR3 regions from RNA transcripts. Primed by the HTBI set, a first-round RT-PCR was run on the TCR CDR3. TCRdb recomputed calls from the multiplex PCR reads with MiXCR, one row per CDR3 protein. The sample has roughly 640,000 distinct CDR3 sequences; around 16% are singletons. This clonotype occurred many times. Its specificity is unknown. The study included ophthalmopathy patients with Clinical Activity Score at least 3, NOSPECS grade at least 4 and duration under 3 months. Trimming cost V 4 bases and J 5 bases, with 11 bases left between them. Germline V gene data show CDR1 as SGHTA and CDR2 as FQGNSA. This CDR3 comprises 13 residues.

The clonotype comes from a woman between 35 and 50 years old with Graves' ophthalmopathy. The specimen sequenced was blood. This sequence joins TRBV7-2 and TRBJ1-1; possible D gene TRBD1, 6 bases. CDR3 sequence reads: CASSYYRDTEAFF. The CDR3 region has the DNA TGTGCCAGCAGCTACTACAGGGATACTGAAGCTTTCTTT.